What follows are 9 T cell receptor beta chains derived from one specimen sequenced in a study of T cells in Graves' hyperthyroidism and ophthalmopathy. The source material, RNA transcripts, was used to amplify TCR beta CDR3 regions. When the TCR CDR3 underwent first-round RT-PCR, the HTBI primer set was used. TCRdb itself ran the multiplex PCR reads through MiXCR, one entry per CDR3 protein. Of tens of thousands of distinct CDR3 sequences in the sample, approximately 57% were seen once. Sequenced input: blood. These receptors came from an older woman with Graves' ophthalmopathy.

The gene calls are TRBV15 and TRBJ1-4, with TRBD1 as a possible D gene (5 bases). This CDR3 contains 15 residues. The V gene lost 3 bases and the J gene lost 8 bases, with 16 bases spanning the gap. CDR1 and CDR2 from the germline V gene are LNHNV and YYDKDF (reference sequence). DNA for the CDR3: TGTGCCACCAGCAGCTTCCAGGGATTAGACGAAAAACTGTTTTTT. This translates into CATSSFQGLDEKLFF.

The V and J genes are TRBV12-3 or TRBV12-4 and TRBJ2-7, with 7 positions matching TRBD1. J gave up 4 bases and V 6 bases, and 3 bases lay outside the gene matches. The CDR3 spans 12 residues. In nucleotides, the CDR3 is TGTGCCAGCAGCCCGGGACAGTACGAGCAGTACTTC. Translated, it gives CASSPGQYEQYF.

The chain uses TRBV6-5 and TRBJ2-5; weak D call: TRBD1 (6 bases). The CDR3 covers 14 residues. Germline CDR1 reads MNHEY; CDR2 reads SVGAGI. V was trimmed by 7 bases and J by 0 bases, leaving 12 bases between them. The CDR3 protein is CASTPDSNQETQYF. DNA of the CDR3: TGTGCCAGCACCCCGGACAGTAACCAAGAGACCCAGTACTTC.

The table lists this clonotype with a few counts. CDR3 bases: TGTGCCAGCAGCTTAAGCGGGGGGCCCTACGAGCAGTACTTC. It yields the protein CASSLSGGPYEQYF. The chain employs TRBV7-2 and TRBJ2-7; 9 positions agree with TRBD2. The V segment lost 2 bases and the J segment 2 bases; nucleotides outside the gene matches: 1. Looked up from germline, CDR1 is SGHTA and CDR2 is FQGNSA. This CDR3 comprises 14 residues.

V and J are TRBV7-3 and TRBJ2-7; 10 bases are shared with TRBD2. Germline V gene data show CDR1 as SGHTA and CDR2 as FQGTGA. Trimming cost V 6 bases and J 6 bases; bases outside gene matches: 5. The CDR3 loop spans 13 amino acids. CDR3 nucleotide sequence: TGTGCCAGCAGACAAGGACTAGCGGCCGAGCAGTACTTC. Encoded protein: CASRQGLAAEQYF. Filled out from reference TRBV7-3 and TRBJ2-7, the complete variable domain reads GAGVSQTPSNKVTEKGKYVELRCDPISGHTALYWYRQSLGQGPEFLIYFQGTGAADDSGLPNDRFFAVRPEGSVSTLKIQRTERGDSAVYLCASRQGLAAEQYFGPGTRLTVT.

Many counts were recorded for this clonotype. The V and J genes are TRBV25-1 and TRBJ2-5, with TRBD1 matching 10 bases. The CDR3 loop spans 15 amino acids. From germline, CDR1 is MGHDK and CDR2 SYGVNS. The junction had 3 bases not matched to a gene; V was cut back by 5 bases and J by 0 bases. The CDR3, as DNA: TGTGCCAGCAGTTTCGGGACAGGGGACCAAGAGACCCAGTACTTC. This translates into CASSFGTGDQETQYF.

This clonotype has a handful of counts. This chain joins TRBV13 and TRBJ1-2; D ambiguous. Germline CDR1 and CDR2: PRHDT and FYEKMQ (reference sequence). V shed 5 bases and J shed 0 bases, with 7 bases lying between them. CDR3 size: 13 residues. CDR3 loop: CASSPETNYGYTF. The CDR3 region has the DNA TGTGCCAGCAGCCCCGAGACTAACTATGGCTACACCTTC.

Concerning this clonotype itself: Possible read error: a much larger clone is one base away. CDR3 in amino acids: CAGSLGIDRGSYNSPLHF. The CDR3 DNA reads as TGTGCCGGCAGTTTAGGTATCGACAGGGGATCCTATAATTCACCCCTCCACTTT. The gene calls are TRBV13 and TRBJ1-6, with 8 bases matching TRBD1. The germline gives CDR1 PRHDT, CDR2 FYEKMQ (reference sequence). The CDR3 spans 18 residues.

This rearrangement joins TRBV5-6 to TRBJ2-3; TRBD2 matches at 7 bases. The CDR3 extends over 17 amino acids. The V gene's germline CDR1 is SGHDT and CDR2 YYEEEE. Losses at the gene ends were 1 base for V and 1 base for J; bases not matched to a gene: 9. CDR3 DNA: TGTGCCAGCAGCTTGCCCGGTGGGGGGGGGGGCACAGATACGCAGTATTTT. Amino acid sequence: CASSLPGGGGGTDTQYF.